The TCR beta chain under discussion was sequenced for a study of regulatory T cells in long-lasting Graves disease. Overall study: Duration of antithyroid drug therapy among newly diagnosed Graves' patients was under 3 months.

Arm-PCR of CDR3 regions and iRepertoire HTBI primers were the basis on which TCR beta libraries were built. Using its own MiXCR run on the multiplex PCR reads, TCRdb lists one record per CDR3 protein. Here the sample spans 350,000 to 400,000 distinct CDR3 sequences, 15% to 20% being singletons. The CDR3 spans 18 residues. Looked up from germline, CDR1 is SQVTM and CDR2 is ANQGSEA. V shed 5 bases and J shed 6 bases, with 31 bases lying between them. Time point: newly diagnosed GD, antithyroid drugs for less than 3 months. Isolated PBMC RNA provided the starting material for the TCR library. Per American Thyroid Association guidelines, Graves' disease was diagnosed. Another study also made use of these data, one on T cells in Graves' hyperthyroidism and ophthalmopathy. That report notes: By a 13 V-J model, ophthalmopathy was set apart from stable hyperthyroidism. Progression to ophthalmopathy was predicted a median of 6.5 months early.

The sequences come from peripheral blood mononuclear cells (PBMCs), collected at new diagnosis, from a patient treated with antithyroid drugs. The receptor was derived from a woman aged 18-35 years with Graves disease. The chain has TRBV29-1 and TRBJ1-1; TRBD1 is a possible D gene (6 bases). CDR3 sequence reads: CSVFLVGGRVSPEPEAFF. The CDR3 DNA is TGCAGCGTTTTCTTAGTTGGGGGGCGTGTAAGTCCGGAGCCTGAAGCTTTCTTT.